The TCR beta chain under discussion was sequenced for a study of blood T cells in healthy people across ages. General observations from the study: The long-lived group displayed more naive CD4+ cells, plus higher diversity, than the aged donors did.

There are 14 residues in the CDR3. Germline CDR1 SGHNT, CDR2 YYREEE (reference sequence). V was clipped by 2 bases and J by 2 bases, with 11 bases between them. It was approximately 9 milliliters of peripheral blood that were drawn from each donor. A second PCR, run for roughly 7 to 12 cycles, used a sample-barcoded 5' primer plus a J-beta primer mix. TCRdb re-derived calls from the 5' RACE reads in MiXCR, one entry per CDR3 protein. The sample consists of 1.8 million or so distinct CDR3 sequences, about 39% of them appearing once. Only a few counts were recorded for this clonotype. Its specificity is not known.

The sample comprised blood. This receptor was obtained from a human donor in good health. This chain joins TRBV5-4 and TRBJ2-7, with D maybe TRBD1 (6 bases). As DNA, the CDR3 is TGTGCCAGCAGCTTTTGGGACATTCCCTACGAGCAGTACTTC. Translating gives CASSFWDIPYEQYF.